This T cell receptor beta chain emerged from a study of cytomegalovirus exposure and HLA in healthy donors (dated by TCRdb to 2016 to 2017). With regard to the full study: An earlier analysis of some 600 of the donors reported about 260 Gb of sequence data and 117 million unique TCR beta sequences obtained from 180 million or so T cells. Both class I and class II loci were covered by HLA typing, at four-digit resolution. About 280 gigabases of sequencing data and around 85 million unique TCR sequences made up an early release that covered approximately 700 HLA-typed donors. Every discovery cohort repertoire had been produced on one sequencing platform. Rather than using new phenotypic data, the later analysis identified candidate immune exposures from TCR beta sequences and from how often those sequences occurred across donors. A later analysis re-analyzed previously published TCR beta repertoires from several hundred donors and added high-resolution HLA genotyping to study TCR occurrence patterns. Typing coverage varied by locus: roughly 620-630 donors for A, B, C, DRB1 and DQB1; roughly 520 for DQA1; nearly 610 for DPA1; roughly 450 for DPB1. An earlier analysis of about 620 of the donors applied high-throughput TCR beta sequencing to assess whether each TCR beta V gene segment acted as functional or pseudogenic. The study used immunosequencing to profile the T cell repertoires of 666 subjects and linked those repertoires to cytomegalovirus serostatus. About five DR-DQ haplotypes were treated as single units for association and clustering because of strong linkage in the cohort. Donor age, sex, ethnicity and CMV serostatus were compiled together with the repertoire data. Along with the approximately 620-subject first cohort, a separate validation cohort of approximately 110 different subjects was used. To predict cytomegalovirus infection status, the study brought together high-throughput TCR immunosequencing, statistical association of individual TCRs with disease status, and machine learning. A later genetic analysis took genome-wide SNP genotypes for about 65% of the roughly 670 donors and used that subset as a discovery cohort. Among about 370 genotyped donors of the cohort, an average of approximately 240,000 unique TCR beta nucleotide sequences was sequenced per donor, of which 15% to 20% were non-productive. The aim of the study was to test whether cataloging public T cell receptors could identify signatures of past pathogen exposure. Among the approximately 400 genotyped donors, 75% to 90% belonged to the genetic ancestry cluster associated with self-reported Caucasian donors. The full study reports these points: Strong co-occurrence of HLA alleles, especially DR and DQ, made assigning TCR associations to individual alleles difficult. At a false discovery rate of 0.05, a later analysis linked about 16,000 TCR beta sequences to specific HLA alleles. This cohort had only TCR beta chains sequenced, and the lack of alpha or paired-chain data limited which features could be detected. A further reported finding was that TCR beta sequences accurately predicted the HLA-A and HLA-B alleles for most subjects in the first cohort. Because the 87-base-pair reads could not distinguish some IMGT-functional V segments, including TRBV6-2 and TRBV6-3, those segments were excluded. In an earlier analysis of around 500 of the donors, most TCR beta V segments appeared in productive rearrangements about 90% or about 30% of the time, broadly matching IMGT annotations. A few of the identified cytomegalovirus-associated TCR beta chains were confirmed in vitro to be specific for cytomegalovirus antigens. Linkage disequilibrium might explain the correlated functional status among segregating V segments, but an unknown experimental factor could not be excluded. A later genetic analysis reported fewer N-insertions in productive TCRs among donors in an Asian-associated ancestry cluster than the approximately 700-donor mean. In a later analysis, the rate of TCR association differed among HLA loci, with DRB1 alleles having the most associated TCRs and HLA-C alleles having the fewest. About 17 rarely observed V segments, including chromosome 9 orphons, were excluded from the earlier analysis of a few hundred of the donors because counts were too low. Across donors, most TCR sequences were observed very rarely, whereas some public TCRs were present in many individuals. Cytomegalovirus status was reported to be diagnosed by the classifier with high specificity and sensitivity in both the original and validation cohorts. The study listed 150 to 200 TCR beta chains as associated with cytomegalovirus. An association between a missense DCLRE1C variant and V-gene and J-gene trimming of TCR beta chains was found in a later genetic analysis and replicated in an independent cohort. HLA typing was unavailable for some donors at each locus, so association tests used only the typed subset. A cluster of highly shared sequence variants was judged likely to represent a technical artifact of the sequencing pipeline. Most CMV-associated TCR beta chains appeared to be HLA-restricted in a later analysis, and the HLA associations seemed to be driven largely by CMV exposure. Presence/absence analyses assumed roughly uniform sequencing depth across donors, an assumption that may not hold. A later analysis reported that several top co-occurrence clusters appeared linked to parvovirus B19, influenza, CMV and Epstein-Barr virus. The authors suggested that the approach could potentially be generalized to other disease states and immunological phenotypes. Immune exposure information for the cohort was limited to CMV serostatus. Compared with equally common non-associated chains, HLA-associated TCR beta chains in a later analysis were more clonally expanded and had lower generation probabilities.

The method behind the library was the immunoSEQ multiplex PCR assay. For the multiplex PCR, a mixture combining 60 forward primers for TCR Vbeta segments and 13 reverse primers for TCR Jbeta segments was used. Amplification of the CDR3 region of rearranged TCR beta genes was performed with a multiplex PCR assay on genomic DNA. The amplified TCR beta libraries were sequenced on the Illumina HiSeq System as 87-base-pair reads. The authors' analysis ran thus. Across the roughly 640 repertoires, a later analysis counted 78 million or so unique TCR beta chains, 8.5 million to 12 million of which were shared by at least two donors. Raw reads were error-corrected and collapsed into unique sequences with a nearest-neighbor algorithm that merged closely related sequences to remove PCR and sequencing errors. To assign V, D and J gene segments, CDR3 sequences were aligned to IMGT reference sequences. For a sequence to be retained, a match of at least six nucleotides was required to both a V gene segment and a J gene segment. A rearrangement was called productive if the CDR3 had no stop codons and remained in frame with V and J, and every other rearrangement was called non-productive. CDR3 was defined by IMGT convention, running from the second conserved V-encoded cysteine to the conserved J-encoded phenylalanine. The earlier analysis of 587 of the donors excluded sequences that lacked an unambiguous match to a single V gene segment. An earlier analysis of several hundred of the donors called V segments functional above 56.7% productive rearrangements and segregating when the between-donor standard deviation exceeded 5%. A statistical classification framework was developed to diagnose cytomegalovirus status using the catalog of TCR beta chain sequences. V and J gene assignment, in a later analysis, came from comparing TCR nucleotide sequences with IMGT/GENE-DB human TR gene sequences. In a later analysis, CDR3 sequences and most-parsimonious VDJ recombination scenarios were assigned using the TCRdist pipeline. A later analysis defined each TCR beta chain by its CDR3 amino acid sequence plus V-gene family, and excluded reads lacking a unique V-gene family. A later analysis removed 592 highly shared, low-generation-probability nucleotide sequences to deal with suspected cross-contamination and a sequencing artifact. In a later analysis, a clonal expansion index for each public chain was calculated from normalized within-repertoire ranks of inferred template counts. In a later analysis, generation probabilities were computed using a VDJ recombination model fitted to out-of-frame rearrangements, and the results were checked against IGoR. In a later analysis, TCR-TCR, TCR-HLA and TCR-CMV co-occurrence was scored with hypergeometric tests, and a repertoire-size bias correction was applied to TCR pairs. A later analysis estimated false discovery rates by permuting HLA or CMV assignments 20 times. A later analysis grouped co-occurring TCRs with DBSCAN, adding TCRdist sequence similarity when clustering within HLA-allele-positive subsets. Repertoires with fewer than 30,000 or more than 120,000 public chains were left out of co-occurrence clustering, as were about five repertoires with anomalous nucleotide sharing. The table comes from immuneACCESS by way of TCRdb, which keeps in-frame sequences with V and J called. Part of the clones is missing from these tables; in studies checked, under half for an unresolved V gene and the rest for unknown reasons. V, J and clone size are taken as reported in that table, and D and trimming were inferred from the DNA itself. Present in this sample are under 200,000 clones, 77% of which were seen just once. The ten biggest clones cover 7% to 9% of the sample.

In total, around 600 healthy bone marrow donors made up the cohort. At the time of sampling, all cohort members were nominally healthy, though unrecorded immune exposures were likely present. The donor was CMV seropositive and belonged to the group of 250 to 350 seropositive cohort members. A peripheral blood sample was collected from each donor, and TCR beta sequencing was performed on peripheral blood mononuclear cells. The Qiagen DNeasy Blood Extraction Kit was used to extract genomic DNA from the blood cell samples. As concerns this clone: What antigen it recognizes has not been identified. The sample holds no much larger clone one base away, and base qualities are not on file.

V and J are truncated by 8 bases and 7 bases respectively, leaving an intervening sequence of 15 bases. The CDR3 holds 13 amino acids from the cysteine to the phenylalanine. The kept DNA is CDR3 alone, 39 bases in frame from the first base. The germline V gene (reference sequence) yields LNHDA for CDR1 and SQIVND for CDR2. The sequenced material came from PBMCs. This TCR derives from a male donor in good health and CMV-seropositive. The chain employs TRBV19 and TRBJ2-1; no D gene is confidently identified. At the DNA level, the sequence is TGTGCCAGTCAACCAAGTGGCCTGAATGAGCAGTTCTTC. This yields the protein CASQPSGLNEQFF.